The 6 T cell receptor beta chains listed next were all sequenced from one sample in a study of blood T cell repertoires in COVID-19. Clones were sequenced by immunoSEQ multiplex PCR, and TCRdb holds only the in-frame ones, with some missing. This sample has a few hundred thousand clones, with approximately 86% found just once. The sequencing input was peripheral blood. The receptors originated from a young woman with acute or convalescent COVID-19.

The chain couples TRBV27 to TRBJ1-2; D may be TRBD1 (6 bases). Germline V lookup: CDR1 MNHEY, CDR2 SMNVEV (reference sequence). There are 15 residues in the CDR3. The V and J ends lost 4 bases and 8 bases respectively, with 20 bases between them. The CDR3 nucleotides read TGTGCCAGCAGTTCACAACAGGGTAGGGGTTACGGCTACACCTTC. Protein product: CASSSQQGRGYGYTF.

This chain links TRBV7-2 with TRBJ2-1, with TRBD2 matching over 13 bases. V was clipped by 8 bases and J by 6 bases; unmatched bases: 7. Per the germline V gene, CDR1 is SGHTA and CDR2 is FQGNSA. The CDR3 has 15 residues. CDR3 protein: CASDPGTSGTNEQFF. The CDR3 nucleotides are TGTGCCAGCGACCCCGGGACTAGCGGGACCAATGAGCAGTTCTTC.

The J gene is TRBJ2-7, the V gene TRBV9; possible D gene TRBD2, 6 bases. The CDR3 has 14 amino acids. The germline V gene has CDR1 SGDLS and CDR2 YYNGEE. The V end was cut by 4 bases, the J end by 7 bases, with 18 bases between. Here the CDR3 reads CASSPPERVWEQYF. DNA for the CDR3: TGTGCCAGCAGCCCCCCCGAGCGGGTATGGGAGCAGTACTTC.

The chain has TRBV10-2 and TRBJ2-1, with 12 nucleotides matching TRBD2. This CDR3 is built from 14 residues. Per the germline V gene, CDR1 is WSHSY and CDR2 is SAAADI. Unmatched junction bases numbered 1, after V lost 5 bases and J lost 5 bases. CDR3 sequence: CASSWTSGDNEQFF. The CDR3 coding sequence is TGCGCCAGCAGTTGGACTAGCGGGGACAATGAGCAGTTCTTC.

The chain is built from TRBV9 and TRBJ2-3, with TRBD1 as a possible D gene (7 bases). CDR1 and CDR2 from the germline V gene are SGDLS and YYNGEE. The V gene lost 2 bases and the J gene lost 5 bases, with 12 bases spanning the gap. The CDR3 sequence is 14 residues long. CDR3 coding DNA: TGTGCCAGCAGCGTGGGGGGACAGTTAGATACGCAGTATTTT. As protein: CASSVGGQLDTQYF.

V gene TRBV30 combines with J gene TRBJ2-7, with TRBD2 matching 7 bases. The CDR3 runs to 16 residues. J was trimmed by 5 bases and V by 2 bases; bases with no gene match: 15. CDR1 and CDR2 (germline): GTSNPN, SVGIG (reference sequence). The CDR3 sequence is CAWSWGGPTLLHEQYF. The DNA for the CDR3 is TGTGCCTGGAGTTGGGGGGGACCGACTCTGTTACACGAGCAGTACTTC.